This T cell receptor beta chain is from a study of cytomegalovirus exposure and HLA in healthy donors. Remarks on this clone: The antigen remains unidentified.

This CDR3 contains 11 residues. The V and J ends lost 4 bases and 3 bases respectively, with 7 bases between them. Germline V CDR1 and CDR2: DFQATT, SNEGSKA (reference sequence). The study ran its PCR with 60 Vbeta and 13 Jbeta primers. As originally analysed: There were around 78 million unique TCR beta chains by a later count, and approximately 11 million of them were shared. The assay was immunoSEQ multiplex PCR, and TCRdb's table has in-frame clones only and misses some. V and J calls and clone size follow that table, whereas D and trimming were derived from the DNA. The table includes 100,000 to 150,000 clones, 83% detected once. Study-wide points: Per a later analysis, approximately 16,000 TCR beta sequences showed association with HLA alleles at 0.05 false discovery rate. TCR beta sequences reportedly predicted most subjects' HLA-A and HLA-B alleles accurately. Published work reported that the classifier diagnosed cytomegalovirus status with high specificity and sensitivity.

The chain combines TRBV20-1 with TRBJ2-7; the D gene is possibly TRBD2 (5 bases). The source material was PBMCs. The receptor was isolated from a man aged 18 to 29 in good health and CMV-seropositive. The CDR3, as DNA: TGCAGTGCTACACTAGACTACGAGCAGTACTTC. It specifies CSATLDYEQYF.